These T cell receptor beta chains were read from a single sample in a study of cytomegalovirus exposure and HLA in healthy donors. Measured with immunoSEQ multiplex PCR; TCRdb has only the in-frame clones, and not every one. The table has over 100,000 clones, about 76% seen once. Sequenced: PBMCs. The receptors stem from a man aged 30-40 years in good health and CMV-seropositive. CDR3s include the opening cysteine and the closing phenylalanine or tryptophan.

v_call cdr3_aa
TRBV14 CASSIRGSEKLFF
TRBV28 CASTGVRGYTF
TRBV5-1 CASTKGQGRSYEQYF
TRBV5-1 CASSTTSGGDEQFF
TRBV30 CAWSGDRVKTYEQYF
TRBV5-4 CASSLNPGQKETQYF
TRBV4-2 CASSRQEAGEETQYF
TRBV2 CASPAPGVGTYNEQFF
TRBV19 CASSIGRQGASNQPQHF
TRBV5-1 CASTMTSGDTGELFF
TRBV6-1 CASRPDRGPYGYTF
TRBV4-2 CASSQEGTGAYGYTF
TRBV5-1 CASSTRTVTGELFF
TRBV7-9 CASSPRQGKTGELFF
TRBV7-7 CASSLGPANTGELFF
TRBV6-6 CATSSSYGYTF
TRBV6-1 CASSSTYNEQFF
TRBV5-4 CASSANRANGANVLTF
TRBV6-5 CASSARTGGRTEAFF
TRBV4-1 CASSQTSGNQPQHF
TRBV4-1 CASSQSGTSGSYEQYF
TRBV7-2 CASSSTGGQPYGYTF
TRBV5-1 CASRFDRGVEAFF
TRBV6-6 CASGHPSAYGYTF
TRBV5-1 CASSQAAGGSNSPLHF
TRBV6-1 CASSVERGLGTDTQYF
TRBV2 CASSPLRGGDYNEQFF
TRBV11-2 CASSLRSGGTVNTEAFF
TRBV6-1 CASSEDRGEKLFF
TRBV9 CASSLGTSGDTQYF
TRBV30 CAWSSRTGSEKLFF